The TCR beta chain described here comes from a study of CD8 T cells in ankylosing spondylitis. Study findings and constraints: A motif of 7 to 9 highly homologous TCR beta variants was seen as apparently characteristic of ankylosing spondylitis blood. CD8+ disease-linked clones were present at relatively low frequencies in blood.

Concerning this clonotype itself: The antigen is undetermined.

V lost 3 bases and J 2 bases, leaving 3 bases between the germline ends. CDR3 length equals 11 residues. The germline gives CDR1 SGHTS, CDR2 YDEGEE. Researchers built TCR beta libraries using quantitative 5'-RACE with molecular barcodes. One entry per CDR3 protein, called by TCRdb with MiXCR from the 5' RACE reads. The sample lists roughly 130,000 distinct CDR3 sequences, 8% to 9% occurring once. The chain recombines TRBV5-8 with TRBJ2-7, with unresolved D. This TCR came from a male donor with ankylosing spondylitis. Material for sequencing was synovial fluid, either unsorted or a sorted T cell fraction (not recorded which). For the CDR3, the DNA is TGTGCCAGCAGCTACCCCTACGAGCAGTACTTC. It is translated as CASSYPYEQYF.